This T cell receptor beta chain comes out of a study of blood T cell repertoires in COVID-19. Looking at the study overall: The United States, Italy and Spain were the sources of the acute and convalescent COVID-19 samples. PBMCs, B-cell-depleted T cells, or T cells were the source of the cDNA or gDNA that made up the material.

With V trimmed by 0 bases and J by 5 bases, 2 bases remained unmatched. CDR3 length: 13 residues. The germline CDR1 and CDR2 sequences are GTSNPN and SVGIG (reference sequence). Study processing details: Reference gene primer amplification yielded estimated nucleated cell counts. Here immunoSEQ multiplex PCR was the method, and the copy in TCRdb shows in-frame clones only, minus some. The V and J calls and clone size were taken over from that table, and D and trimming were inferred from the DNA. Of about 480,000 clones in the sample, 70% to 90% were seen once. This receptor was identified in a woman in her 50s with COVID-19, enrolled during active disease. The genes are TRBV30 and TRBJ1-2, with 8 bases identical to TRBD1. The sequencing input was peripheral blood. DNA of the CDR3: TGTGCCTGGAGTGTGGACAGGGCGTATGGCTACACCTTC. Its translation: CAWSVDRAYGYTF.